The source of this TCR beta chain is a study of shared clonotypes between healthy human individuals. All donors were healthy HIV-negative adults lacking recent acute infections or vaccinations. For this clone: The same CDR3 is also encoded by other DNA sequences in this sample.

TCRdb's copy holds only in-frame clones and misses some; the assay was immunoSEQ multiplex PCR. The sample holds millions of clones, 85% to 95% seen once. Source material: naive CD4+ T cells from PBMCs. Noted subset: CD45RA+ positively selected. The sequence derives from a man younger than 30 in good health. Some clones in this sample may be carry-over from other donors' samples.

CDR3 nucleotide sequence: TGTGCCATCAGTGATACTGCCCAAGAGACCCAGTACTTC. Encoded protein: CAISDTAQETQYF. V gene TRBV10-3 combines with J gene TRBJ2-5, with D hard to call. CDR3 length: 13 residues. Germline CDR1 and CDR2: ENHRY and SYGVKD. The V end was cut by 3 bases, the J end by 1 base, with 6 bases between.